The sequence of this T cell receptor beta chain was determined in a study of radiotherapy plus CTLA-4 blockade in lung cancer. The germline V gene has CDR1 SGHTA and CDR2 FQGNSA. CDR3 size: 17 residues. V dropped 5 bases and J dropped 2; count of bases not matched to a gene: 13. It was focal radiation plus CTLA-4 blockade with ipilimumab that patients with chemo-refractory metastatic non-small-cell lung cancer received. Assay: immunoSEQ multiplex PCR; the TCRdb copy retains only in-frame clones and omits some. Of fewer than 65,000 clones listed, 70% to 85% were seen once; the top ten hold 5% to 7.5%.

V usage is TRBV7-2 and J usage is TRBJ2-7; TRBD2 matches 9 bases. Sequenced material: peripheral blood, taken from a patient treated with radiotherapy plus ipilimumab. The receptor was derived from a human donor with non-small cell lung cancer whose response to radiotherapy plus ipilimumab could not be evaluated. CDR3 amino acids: CASSRSPGLALTYEQYF. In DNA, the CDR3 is TGTGCCAGCAGCCGCTCACCCGGACTAGCGCTCACCTACGAGCAGTACTTC.